The 12 T cell receptor beta chains reported below all come from one sample, sequenced in a study of blood T cell repertoires in COVID-19. Only in-frame clones appear in the TCRdb table, and some are missing; sequencing was by immunoSEQ multiplex PCR. The profile shows 110,000 to 150,000 clones, 80% of them singletons. The sample was peripheral blood. These receptors originate from a man in his sixties or seventies who had recovered from COVID-19.

DNA of the CDR3: TGTGCCAGCAGCTGGCTGGCGGGGGGACAAGAGACCCAGTACTTC. This translates into CASSWLAGGQETQYF. The chain links TRBV11-2 to TRBJ2-5, with TRBD2 identical over 8 bases. The germline CDR1 and CDR2 sequences are SGHAT and FQNNGV. CDR3 size: 15 residues. Germline trimming cut 4 bases from V and 2 bases from J; bases unmatched to any gene: 6.

This chain uses TRBV14 with TRBJ2-7, with 12 bases matching TRBD2. This CDR3 has 18 amino acids. Germline V lookup: CDR1 SGHDN, CDR2 FVKESK. V trimming: 4 bases; J trimming: 0 bases; junction bases outside the gene matches: 10. Here the CDR3 reads CASSPTAGLAGLSYEQYF. The CDR3 region has the DNA TGTGCCAGCAGCCCAACTGCAGGACTAGCGGGACTCTCCTACGAGCAGTACTTC.

The genes are TRBV19 and TRBJ2-7; possible D gene TRBD2, 5 bases. Germline assignment: CDR1 LNHDA and CDR2 SQIVND (reference sequence). There are 14 residues in the CDR3. Trimming cost V 6 bases and J 6 bases, with 18 bases left between them. CDR3 nucleotide sequence: TGTGCCAGTAGCCCCACCGGGAAACTGGGCGAGCAGTACTTC. Translation: CASSPTGKLGEQYF.

The genes are TRBV14 and TRBJ2-7, with 7 positions matching TRBD1. The CDR3 has 15 amino acids. The V segment lost 5 bases and the J segment 4 bases; nucleotides outside the gene matches: 11. Germline V lookup: CDR1 SGHDN, CDR2 FVKESK. The CDR3 bases are TGTGCCAGCAGCGATCCCGGGACAGCTTGGTACGAGCAGTACTTC. It codes for CASSDPGTAWYEQYF.

The V and J genes are TRBV15 and TRBJ1-1, with TRBD1 matching 10 bases. This CDR3 comprises 16 residues. Germline trimming cut 5 bases from V and 11 bases from J; bases unmatched to any gene: 17. Germline loops: CDR1 LNHNV, CDR2 YYDKDF (reference sequence). As DNA, the CDR3 is TGTGCCACCAGCGCCACCCGGGGACAGGGGCCGCGATTGGCTTTCTTT. This gives the protein CATSATRGQGPRLAFF.

The chain employs TRBV29-1 and TRBJ2-1; 11 positions agree with TRBD2. This CDR3 contains 13 residues. Germline CDR1 and CDR2: SQVTM and ANQGSEA. The junction had 4 bases not matched to a gene; V was cut back by 7 bases and J by 5 bases. CDR3: CSAGTSGNNEQFF. DNA for the CDR3: TGCAGCGCGGGGACTAGCGGTAACAATGAGCAGTTCTTC.

V usage is TRBV7-9 and J usage is TRBJ1-6; 9 nucleotides agree with TRBD1. CDR1 and CDR2 (germline): SEHNR, FQNEAQ (reference sequence). The CDR3 totals 17 residues. V lost 5 bases, J lost 4 bases, and 9 bases stayed unmatched. The chain's CDR3 is CASSALSGTGYNSPLHF. In DNA, the CDR3 is TGTGCCAGCAGCGCCTTATCCGGGACAGGGTATAATTCACCCCTCCACTTT.

This chain links TRBV6-5 with TRBJ2-1, with a tentative D call TRBD2 (6 bases). Trimming took off 4 bases at V and 8 bases at J, with 18 bases between the two ends. CDR1 and CDR2 (germline): MNHEY, SVGAGI. The CDR3 runs 15 residues. The CDR3 coding sequence is TGTGCCAGCAGTTCCCAGCGGGCCCACACAGATGAGCAGTTCTTC. Translated, it gives CASSSQRAHTDEQFF.

V is TRBV7-2 and J is TRBJ2-3, with TRBD2 identical over 9 bases. The CDR3 is made up of 15 amino acids. V shed 5 bases, J shed 4 bases, and the junction held 7 bases outside the gene matches. Germline CDR1 is SGHTA and CDR2 is FQGNSA. CDR3 DNA sequence: TGTGCCAGCAGCGCCACTAGCGGGTGGGCAGATACGCAGTATTTT. It encodes CASSATSGWADTQYF. The complete variable domain, with remaining parts taken from reference TRBV7-2 and TRBJ2-3, reads GAGVSQSPSNKVTEKGKDVELRCDPISGHTALYWYRQSLGQGLEFLIYFQGNSAPDKSGLPSDRFSAERTGGSVSTLTIQRTQQEDSAVYLCASSATSGWADTQYFGPGTRLTVL.

The gene calls are TRBV5-4 and TRBJ2-3, with TRBD2 matching over 10 bases. The germline V gene encodes CDR1 SGHNT and CDR2 YYREEE (reference sequence). J gave up 4 bases and V 9 bases, and 8 bases lay outside the gene matches. CDR3 length equals 14 residues. CDR3: CATQLSGRADTQYF. The CDR3 DNA follows: TGTGCCACTCAACTCAGCGGGAGGGCAGATACGCAGTATTTT.

The rearrangement joins TRBV28 to TRBJ2-7, with 8 bases lining up with TRBD2. The germline V gene encodes CDR1 MDHEN and CDR2 SYDVKM. This CDR3 is built from 14 residues. J gave up 9 bases and V 6 bases, and 13 bases lay outside the gene matches. The CDR3 bases are TGTGCCAGCAGCTCGACTCGCGGGAGGCTTCTGCAGTACTTC. Translated: CASSSTRGRLLQYF. The full variable domain, completed using reference TRBV28 and TRBJ2-7, is DVKVTQSSRYLVKRTGEKVFLECVQDMDHENMFWYRQDPGLGLRLIYFSYDVKMKEKGDIPEGYSVSREKKERFSLILESASTNQTSMYLCASSSTRGRLLQYFGPGTRLTVT.

This chain connects TRBV6-2 or TRBV6-3 to TRBJ2-3; 13 nucleotides align to TRBD2. The germline gives CDR1 MNHEY, CDR2 SVGEGT. The length of the CDR3 is 18 residues. V gave up 6 bases and J gave up 7 bases; unmatched junction bases: 16. CDR3 nucleotides: TGTGCCAGCAGCCCAGGGACTAGCGGGAAGGGGCCTCTAAATACGCAGTATTTT. This codes for CASSPGTSGKGPLNTQYF.